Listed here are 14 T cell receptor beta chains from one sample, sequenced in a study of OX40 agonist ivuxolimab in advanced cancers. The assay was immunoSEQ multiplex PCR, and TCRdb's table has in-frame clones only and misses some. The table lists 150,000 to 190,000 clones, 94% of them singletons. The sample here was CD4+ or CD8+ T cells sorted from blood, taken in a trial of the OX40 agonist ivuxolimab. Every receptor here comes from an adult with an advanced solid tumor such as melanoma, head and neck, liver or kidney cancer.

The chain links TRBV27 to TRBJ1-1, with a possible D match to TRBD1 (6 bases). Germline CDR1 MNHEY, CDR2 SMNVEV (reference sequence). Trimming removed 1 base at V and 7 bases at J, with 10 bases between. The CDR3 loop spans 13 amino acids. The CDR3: CASSLLQGGEAFF. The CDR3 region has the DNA TGTGCCAGCAGTTTATTACAGGGAGGTGAAGCTTTCTTT.

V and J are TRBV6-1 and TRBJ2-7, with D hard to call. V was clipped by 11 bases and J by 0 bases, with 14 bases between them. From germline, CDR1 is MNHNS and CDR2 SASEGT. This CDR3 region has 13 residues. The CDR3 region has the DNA TGTGCCTTACAGCCGACGGGCTCCTACGAGCAGTACTTC. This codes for CALQPTGSYEQYF.

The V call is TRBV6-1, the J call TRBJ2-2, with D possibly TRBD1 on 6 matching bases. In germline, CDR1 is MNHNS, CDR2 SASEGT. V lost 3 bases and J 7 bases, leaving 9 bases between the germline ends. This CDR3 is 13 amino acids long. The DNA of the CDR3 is TGTGCCAGCAGTGATTACAGGGTCGGGGAGCTGTTTTTT. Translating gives CASSDYRVGELFF.

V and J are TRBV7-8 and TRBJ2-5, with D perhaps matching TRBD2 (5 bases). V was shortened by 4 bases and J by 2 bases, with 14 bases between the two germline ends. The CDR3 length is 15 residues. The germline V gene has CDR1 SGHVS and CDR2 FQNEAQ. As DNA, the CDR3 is TGTGCCAGCAGCTGGTCGGGATGGAAGCAAGAGACCCAGTACTTC. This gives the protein CASSWSGWKQETQYF.

The DNA for the CDR3 is TGTGCTCTCCCACTGAGCGGGACGCGGGATACGCAGTATTTT. This encodes CALPLSGTRDTQYF. V usage is TRBV30 and J usage is TRBJ2-3, with 7 bases identical to TRBD2. The CDR3 totals 14 residues. Germline CDR1 reads GTSNPN; CDR2 reads SVGIG (reference sequence).

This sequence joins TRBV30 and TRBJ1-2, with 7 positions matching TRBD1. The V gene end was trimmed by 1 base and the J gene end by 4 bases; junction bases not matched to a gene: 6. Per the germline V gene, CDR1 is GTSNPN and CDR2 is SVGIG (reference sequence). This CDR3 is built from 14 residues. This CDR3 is CAWSAPPGGYGYTF. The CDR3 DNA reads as TGTGCCTGGAGTGCCCCCCCAGGGGGCTATGGCTACACCTTC.

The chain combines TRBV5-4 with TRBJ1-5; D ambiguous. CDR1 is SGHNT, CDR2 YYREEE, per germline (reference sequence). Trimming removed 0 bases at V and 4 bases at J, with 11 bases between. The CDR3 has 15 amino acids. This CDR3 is CASSLDDVRNQPQHF. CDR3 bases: TGTGCCAGCAGCTTGGACGATGTCCGTAATCAGCCCCAGCATTTT.

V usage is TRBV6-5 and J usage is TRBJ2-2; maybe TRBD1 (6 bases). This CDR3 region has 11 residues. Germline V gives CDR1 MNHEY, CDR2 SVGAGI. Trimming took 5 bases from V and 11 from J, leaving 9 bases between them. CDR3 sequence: CASSPGTELFF. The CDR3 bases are TGTGCCAGCAGTCCCGGGACAGAGCTGTTTTTT.

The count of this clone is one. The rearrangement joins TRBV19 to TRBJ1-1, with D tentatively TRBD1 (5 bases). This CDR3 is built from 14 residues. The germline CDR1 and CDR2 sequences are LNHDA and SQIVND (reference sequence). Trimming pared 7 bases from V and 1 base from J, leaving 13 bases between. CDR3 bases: TGTGCCAGTATGATCCGGGGCCAGAACACTGAAGCTTTCTTT. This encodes CASMIRGQNTEAFF.

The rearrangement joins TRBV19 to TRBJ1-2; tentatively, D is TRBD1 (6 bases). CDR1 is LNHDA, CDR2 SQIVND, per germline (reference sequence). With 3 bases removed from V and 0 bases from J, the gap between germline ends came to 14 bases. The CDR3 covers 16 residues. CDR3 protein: CASSISGQTSNYGYTF. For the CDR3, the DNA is TGTGCCAGTAGTATCAGCGGACAGACCTCTAACTATGGCTACACCTTC.

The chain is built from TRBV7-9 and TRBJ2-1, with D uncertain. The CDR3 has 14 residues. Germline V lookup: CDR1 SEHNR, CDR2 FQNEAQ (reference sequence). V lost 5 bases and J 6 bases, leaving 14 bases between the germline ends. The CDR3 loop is CASSPPGNGNEQFF. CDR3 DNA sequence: TGTGCCAGCAGCCCGCCGGGTAACGGCAATGAGCAGTTCTTC.

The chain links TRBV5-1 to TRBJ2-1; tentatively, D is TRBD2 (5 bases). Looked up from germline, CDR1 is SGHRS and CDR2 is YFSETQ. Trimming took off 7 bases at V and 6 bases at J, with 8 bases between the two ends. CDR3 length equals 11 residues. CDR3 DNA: TGCGCCAGCCGCCTAGCCAATGAGCAGTTCTTC. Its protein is CASRLANEQFF.

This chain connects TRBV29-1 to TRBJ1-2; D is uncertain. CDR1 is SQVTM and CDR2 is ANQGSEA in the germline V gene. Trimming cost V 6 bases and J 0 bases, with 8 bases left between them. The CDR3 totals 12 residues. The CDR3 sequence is CSVDGANYGYTF. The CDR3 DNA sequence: TGCAGCGTGGACGGAGCTAACTATGGCTACACCTTC. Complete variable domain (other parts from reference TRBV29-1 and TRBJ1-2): SAVISQKPSRDICQRGTSLTIQCQVDSQVTMMFWYRQQPGQSLTLIATANQGSEATYESGFVIDKFPISRPNLTFSTLTVSNMSPEDSSIYLCSVDGANYGYTFGSGTRLTVV.

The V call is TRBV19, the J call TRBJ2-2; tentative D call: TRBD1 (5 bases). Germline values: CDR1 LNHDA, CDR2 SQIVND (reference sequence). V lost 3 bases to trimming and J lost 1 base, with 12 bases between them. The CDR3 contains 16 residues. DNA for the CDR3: TGTGCCAGTAGTATGTATCAGGGCTTGAACACCGGGGAGCTGTTTTTT. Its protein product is CASSMYQGLNTGELFF.